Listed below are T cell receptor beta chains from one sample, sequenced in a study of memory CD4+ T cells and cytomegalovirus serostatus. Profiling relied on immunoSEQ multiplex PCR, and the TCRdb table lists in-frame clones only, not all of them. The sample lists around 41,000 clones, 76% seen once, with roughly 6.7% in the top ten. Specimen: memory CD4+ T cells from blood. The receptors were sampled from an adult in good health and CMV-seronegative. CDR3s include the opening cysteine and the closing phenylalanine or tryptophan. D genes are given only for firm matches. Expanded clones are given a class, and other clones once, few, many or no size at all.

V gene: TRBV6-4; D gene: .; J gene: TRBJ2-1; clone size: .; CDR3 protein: CASRRDSNTNEQFF; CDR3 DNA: TGTGCCAGCAGACGGGACTCAAATACCAATGAGCAGTTCTTC
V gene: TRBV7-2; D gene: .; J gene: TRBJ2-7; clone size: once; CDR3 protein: CASSLGSFGQYF; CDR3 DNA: TGTGCCAGCAGCTTAGGGTCCTTTGGGCAGTACTTC
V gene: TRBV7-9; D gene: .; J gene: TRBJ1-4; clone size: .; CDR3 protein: CASSLTGGPPSDNEKLFF; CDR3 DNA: TGTGCCAGCAGCCTGACTGGCGGGCCACCTTCAGATAATGAAAAACTGTTTTTT
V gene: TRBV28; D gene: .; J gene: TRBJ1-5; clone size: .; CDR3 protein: CASSLVGEGNQPQHF; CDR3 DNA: TGTGCCAGCAGTTTGGTAGGAGAAGGCAATCAGCCCCAGCATTTT
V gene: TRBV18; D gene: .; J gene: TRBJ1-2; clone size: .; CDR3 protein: CASSLGHSYGYTF; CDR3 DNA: TGTGCCAGCTCACTGGGACACTCCTATGGCTACACCTTC
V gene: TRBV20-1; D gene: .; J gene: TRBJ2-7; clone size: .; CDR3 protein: CSAKAGYEQYF; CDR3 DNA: TGCAGTGCCAAAGCGGGCTACGAGCAGTACTTC
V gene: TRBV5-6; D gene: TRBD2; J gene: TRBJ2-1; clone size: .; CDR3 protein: CASSLGGGRDEQFF; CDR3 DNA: TGTGCCAGCAGCTTGGGCGGGGGGCGCGATGAGCAGTTCTTC
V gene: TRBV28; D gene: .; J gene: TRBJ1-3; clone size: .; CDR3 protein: CASSFRQRNTIYF; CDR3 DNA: TGTGCCAGCAGTTTCAGGCAGAGAAACACCATATATTTT
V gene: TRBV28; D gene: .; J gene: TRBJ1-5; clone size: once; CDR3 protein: CASSLAGGSPLKPQHF; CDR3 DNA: TGTGCCAGCAGTTTAGCGGGGGGGTCACCGTTGAAGCCCCAGCATTTT
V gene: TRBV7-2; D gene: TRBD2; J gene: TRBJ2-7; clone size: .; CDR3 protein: CASSTGLAGNEQYF; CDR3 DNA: TGTGCCAGCAGCACAGGACTAGCGGGAAACGAGCAGTACTTC
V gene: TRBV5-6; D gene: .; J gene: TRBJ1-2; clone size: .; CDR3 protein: CASSLAGPIGSYGYTF; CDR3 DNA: TGTGCCAGCAGCTTGGCCGGACCAATCGGATCTTATGGCTACACCTTC
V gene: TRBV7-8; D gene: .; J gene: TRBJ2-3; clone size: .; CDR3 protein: CASTPGGASKTDTQYF; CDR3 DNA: TGTGCCAGCACCCCAGGCGGCGCTAGCAAGACAGATACGCAGTATTTT
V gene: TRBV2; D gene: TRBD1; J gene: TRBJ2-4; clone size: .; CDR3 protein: CASRDRGNIQYF; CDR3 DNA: TGTGCCAGCCGGGACAGGGGCAACATTCAGTACTTC
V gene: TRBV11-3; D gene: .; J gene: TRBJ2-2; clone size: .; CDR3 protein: CASMGGNTGELFF; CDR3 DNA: TGTGCCAGCATGGGCGGCAACACCGGGGAGCTGTTTTTT
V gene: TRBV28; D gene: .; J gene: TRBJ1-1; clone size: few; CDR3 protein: CASSPPGGLTEAFF; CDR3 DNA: TGTGCCAGCAGTCCTCCGGGGGGGCTAACTGAAGCTTTCTTT
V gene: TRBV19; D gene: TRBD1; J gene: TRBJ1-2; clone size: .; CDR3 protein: CASSIGTGGYGYTF; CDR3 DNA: TGTGCCAGTAGTATTGGGACAGGCGGCTATGGCTACACCTTC
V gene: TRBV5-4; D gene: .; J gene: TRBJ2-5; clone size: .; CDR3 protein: CASRTNGEETQYF; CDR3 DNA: TGTGCCAGCAGAACCAACGGTGAAGAGACCCAGTACTTC
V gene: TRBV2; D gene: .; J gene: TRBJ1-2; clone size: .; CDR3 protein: CASSETYNYGYTF; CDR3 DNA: TGTGCCAGCAGTGAAACGTATAACTATGGCTACACCTTC
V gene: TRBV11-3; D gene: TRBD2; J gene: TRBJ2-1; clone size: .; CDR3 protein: CASSLGGLGSSYNEQFF; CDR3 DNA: TGTGCCAGCAGCTTAGGGGGACTAGGGAGCTCCTACAATGAGCAGTTCTTC
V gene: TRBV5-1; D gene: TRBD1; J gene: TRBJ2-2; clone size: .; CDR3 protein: CASSPGTGMGELFF; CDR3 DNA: TGCGCCAGCAGCCCCGGGACAGGCATGGGGGAGCTGTTTTTT
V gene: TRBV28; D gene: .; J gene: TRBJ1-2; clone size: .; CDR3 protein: CATEPGRTIAYTF; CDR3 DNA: TGTGCCACCGAACCGGGACGGACGATCGCCTACACCTTC
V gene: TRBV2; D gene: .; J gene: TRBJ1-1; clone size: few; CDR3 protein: CASSEGRMNTEAFF; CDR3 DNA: TGTGCCAGCAGTGAAGGACGGATGAACACTGAAGCTTTCTTT
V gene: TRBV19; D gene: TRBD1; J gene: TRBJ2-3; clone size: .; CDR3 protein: CASSIGQGMTDTQYF; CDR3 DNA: TGTGCCAGTAGTATCGGACAGGGAATGACAGATACGCAGTATTTT
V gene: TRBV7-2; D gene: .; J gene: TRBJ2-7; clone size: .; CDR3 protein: CASSLVADSYEQYF; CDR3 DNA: TGTGCCAGCAGCTTAGTGGCCGACAGTTACGAGCAGTACTTC
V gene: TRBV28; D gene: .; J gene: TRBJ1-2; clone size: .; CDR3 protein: CASSLTGSARGYTF; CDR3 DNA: TGTGCCAGCAGTTTAACAGGGTCCGCTCGTGGCTACACCTTC
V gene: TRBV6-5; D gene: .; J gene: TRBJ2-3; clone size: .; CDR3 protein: CASRDPSTDTQYF; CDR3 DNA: TGTGCCAGCAGAGACCCGAGCACAGATACGCAGTATTTT
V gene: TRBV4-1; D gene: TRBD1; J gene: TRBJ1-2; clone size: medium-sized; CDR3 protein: CASSPLDRAGGYGYTF; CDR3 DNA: TGCGCCAGCAGCCCTCTCGACAGGGCGGGGGGCTATGGCTACACCTTC
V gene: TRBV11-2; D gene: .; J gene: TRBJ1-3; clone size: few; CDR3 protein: CASSQPGLGTIYF; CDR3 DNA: TGTGCCAGCAGCCAACCGGGCCTTGGCACCATATATTTT
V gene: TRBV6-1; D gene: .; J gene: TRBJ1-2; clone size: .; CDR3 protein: CASNLGRDYGYTF; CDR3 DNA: TGTGCCAGCAACCTAGGACGGGACTATGGCTACACCTTC
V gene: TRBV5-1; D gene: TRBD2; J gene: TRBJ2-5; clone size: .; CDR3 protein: CASSLRGSGSHQETQYF; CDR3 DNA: TGCGCCAGCAGCTTGAGAGGTAGCGGGAGTCACCAAGAGACCCAGTACTTC
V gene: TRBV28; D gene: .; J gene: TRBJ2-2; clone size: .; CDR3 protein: CASSFTGFTGELFF; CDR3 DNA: TGTGCCAGCAGTTTTACGGGGTTCACCGGGGAGCTGTTTTTT
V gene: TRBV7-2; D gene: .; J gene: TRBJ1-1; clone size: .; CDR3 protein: CASSLAPVMNTEAFF; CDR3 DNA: TGTGCCAGCAGCTTAGCGCCGGTAATGAACACTGAAGCTTTCTTT
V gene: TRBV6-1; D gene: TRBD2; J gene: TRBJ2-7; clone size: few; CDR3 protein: CASTLAGGNEQYF; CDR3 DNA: TGTGCCAGCACCCTAGCGGGAGGTAACGAGCAGTACTTC
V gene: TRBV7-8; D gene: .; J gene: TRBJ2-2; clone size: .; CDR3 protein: CASSLANRPTGELFF; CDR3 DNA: TGTGCCAGCAGCTTAGCGAACCGTCCCACCGGGGAGCTGTTTTTT
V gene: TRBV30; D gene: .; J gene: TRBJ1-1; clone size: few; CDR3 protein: CAWSPQAKAFF; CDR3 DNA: TGTGCCTGGAGTCCACAAGCGAAAGCTTTCTTT
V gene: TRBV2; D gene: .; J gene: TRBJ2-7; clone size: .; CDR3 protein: CASSGSGAEQYF; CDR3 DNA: TGTGCCAGCAGTGGATCAGGGGCCGAGCAGTACTTC
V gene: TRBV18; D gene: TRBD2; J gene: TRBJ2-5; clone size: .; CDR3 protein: CASSPGTSGETQYF; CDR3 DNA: TGTGCCAGCTCTCCCGGGACTAGCGGGGAGACCCAGTACTTC
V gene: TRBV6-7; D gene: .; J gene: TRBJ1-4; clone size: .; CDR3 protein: CASSYKGRNEKLFF; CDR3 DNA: TGTGCCAGCAGTTACAAGGGGCGTAATGAAAAACTGTTTTTT
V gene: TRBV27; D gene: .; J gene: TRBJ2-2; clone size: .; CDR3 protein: CASSLQTGNTGELFF; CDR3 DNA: TGTGCCAGCAGTTTACAGACAGGGAACACCGGGGAGCTGTTTTTT
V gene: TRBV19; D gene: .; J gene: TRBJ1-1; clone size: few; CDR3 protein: CASSSTGRANTEAFF; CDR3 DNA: TGTGCCAGTAGCTCCACGGGACGGGCGAACACTGAAGCTTTCTTT
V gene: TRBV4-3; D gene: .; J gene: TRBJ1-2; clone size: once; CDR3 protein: CASSQDRGARQSGYTF; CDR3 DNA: TGCGCCAGCAGCCAAGATCGAGGGGCCCGACAGAGTGGCTACACCTTC
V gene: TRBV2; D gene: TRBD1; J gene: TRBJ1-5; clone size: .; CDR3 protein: CASTQDRGAVQPQHF; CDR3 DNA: TGTGCCAGCACCCAAGACAGGGGCGCGGTTCAGCCCCAGCATTTT
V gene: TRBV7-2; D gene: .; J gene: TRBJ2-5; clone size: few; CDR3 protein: CASSLAGSQETQYF; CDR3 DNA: TGTGCCAGCAGCTTAGCGGGCAGTCAAGAGACCCAGTACTTC
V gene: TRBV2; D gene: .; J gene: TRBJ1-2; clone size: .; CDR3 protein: CASSGEGSNYGYTF; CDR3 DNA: TGTGCCAGCAGTGGCGAGGGAAGCAACTATGGCTACACCTTC
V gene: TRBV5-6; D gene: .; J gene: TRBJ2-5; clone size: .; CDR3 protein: CASSLDYKTQYF; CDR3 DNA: TGTGCCAGCAGCTTGGACTATAAGACCCAGTACTTC
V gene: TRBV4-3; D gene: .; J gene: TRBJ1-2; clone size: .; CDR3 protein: CASSQDQGSGYTF; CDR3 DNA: TGCGCCAGCAGCCAAGATCAGGGTAGCGGCTACACCTTC
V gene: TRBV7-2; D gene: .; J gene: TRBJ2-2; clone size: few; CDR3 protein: CASSWKWVPGELFF; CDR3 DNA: TGTGCCAGCAGCTGGAAATGGGTACCCGGGGAGCTGTTTTTT
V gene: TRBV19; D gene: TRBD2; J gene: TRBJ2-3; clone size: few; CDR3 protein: CASSSLAGGPDTQYF; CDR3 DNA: TGTGCCAGTAGTTCCCTAGCGGGAGGGCCAGATACGCAGTATTTT
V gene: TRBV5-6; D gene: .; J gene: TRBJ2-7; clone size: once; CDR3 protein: CASSLAISSYEQYF; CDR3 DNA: TGTGCCAGCAGCTTGGCCATAAGCTCCTACGAGCAGTACTTC
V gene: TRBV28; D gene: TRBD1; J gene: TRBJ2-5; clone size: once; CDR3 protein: CASSPTGGDETQYF; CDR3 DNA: TGTGCCAGCAGCCCAACAGGGGGCGATGAGACCCAGTACTTC
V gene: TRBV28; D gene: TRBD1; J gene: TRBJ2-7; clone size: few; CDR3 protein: CASSSGTGSSYEQYF; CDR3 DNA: TGTGCCAGCAGTTCCGGGACAGGGTCCTCCTACGAGCAGTACTTC
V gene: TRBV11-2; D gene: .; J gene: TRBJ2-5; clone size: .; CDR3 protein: CASSFYRQETQYF; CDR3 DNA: TGTGCCAGCAGCTTTTACAGGCAAGAGACCCAGTACTTC
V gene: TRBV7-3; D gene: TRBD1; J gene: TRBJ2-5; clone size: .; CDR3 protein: CASSPGQGETQYF; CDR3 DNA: TGTGCCAGCAGCCCCGGACAGGGAGAGACCCAGTACTTC
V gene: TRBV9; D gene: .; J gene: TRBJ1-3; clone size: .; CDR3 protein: CASSVTVGNTIYF; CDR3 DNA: TGTGCCAGCAGCGTAACGGTCGGAAACACCATATATTTT
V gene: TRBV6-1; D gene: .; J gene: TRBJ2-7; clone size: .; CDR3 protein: CASSDRGSSYEQYF; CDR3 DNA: TGTGCCAGCAGTGATCGGGGGAGCTCCTACGAGCAGTACTTC
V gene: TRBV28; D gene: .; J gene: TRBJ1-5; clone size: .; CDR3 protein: CASSPEPPSQPQHF; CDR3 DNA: TGTGCCAGCAGTCCCGAACCCCCCTCTCAGCCCCAGCATTTT
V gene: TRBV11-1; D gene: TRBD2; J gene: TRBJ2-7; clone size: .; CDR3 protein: CASAREGDSYEQYF; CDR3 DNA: TGTGCCAGCGCACGGGAGGGAGACTCCTACGAGCAGTACTTC
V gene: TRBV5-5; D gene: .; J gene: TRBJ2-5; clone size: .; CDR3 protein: CASSSEGETQYF; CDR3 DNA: TGTGCCAGCAGCTCCGAAGGGGAGACCCAGTACTTC
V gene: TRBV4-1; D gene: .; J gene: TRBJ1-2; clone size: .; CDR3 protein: CASSQDLKGEYGYTF; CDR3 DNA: TGCGCCAGCAGCCAAGATCTTAAGGGGGAGTATGGCTACACCTTC
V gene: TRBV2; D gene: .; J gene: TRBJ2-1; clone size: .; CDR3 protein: CASSLTSGEQFF; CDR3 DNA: TGTGCCAGCAGTTTGACTTCGGGTGAGCAGTTCTTC